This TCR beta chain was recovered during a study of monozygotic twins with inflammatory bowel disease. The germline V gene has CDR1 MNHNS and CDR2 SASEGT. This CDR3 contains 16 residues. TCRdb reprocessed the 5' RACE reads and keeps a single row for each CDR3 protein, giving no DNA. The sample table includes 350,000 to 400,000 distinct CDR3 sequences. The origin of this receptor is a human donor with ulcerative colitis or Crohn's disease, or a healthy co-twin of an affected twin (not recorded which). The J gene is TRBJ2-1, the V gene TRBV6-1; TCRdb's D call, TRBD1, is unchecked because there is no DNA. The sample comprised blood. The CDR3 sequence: CASRRLGTEVNNEQFF.